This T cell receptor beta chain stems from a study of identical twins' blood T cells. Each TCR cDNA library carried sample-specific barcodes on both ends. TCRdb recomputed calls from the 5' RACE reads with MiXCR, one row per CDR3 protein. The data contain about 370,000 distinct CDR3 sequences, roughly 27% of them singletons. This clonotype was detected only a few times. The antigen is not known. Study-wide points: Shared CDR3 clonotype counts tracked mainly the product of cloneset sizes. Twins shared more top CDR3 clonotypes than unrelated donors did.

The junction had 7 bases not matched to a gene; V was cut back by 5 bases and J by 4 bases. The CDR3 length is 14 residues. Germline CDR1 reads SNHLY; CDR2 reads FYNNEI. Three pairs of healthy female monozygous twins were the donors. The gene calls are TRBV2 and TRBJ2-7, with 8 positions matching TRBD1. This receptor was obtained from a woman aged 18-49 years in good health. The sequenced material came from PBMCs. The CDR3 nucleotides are TGTGCCAGCAGTCGGACAGGGCAAGGTTACGAGCAGTACTTC. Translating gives CASSRTGQGYEQYF.